This T cell receptor beta chain was profiled in a study of long-term antiretroviral therapy in people with HIV. Study summary: Collection of the earliest samples took place about a decade ahead of the 2015 immediate-ART recommendation.

At the survey level, the v3.0 immunoSEQ assay was run. Researchers set sequencing to target 40,000-50,000 T-cell genomes per sample. The protocol was immunoSEQ multiplex PCR, while the TCRdb copy is restricted to in-frame clones and leaves out a portion. The sample includes around 9,000 clones, around 77% seen only once; the top ten take approximately 13%. At minimum, one pre-ART and two post-ART PBMC samples were obtained from each donor. The study used samples holding 1-10 million cryopreserved PBMC before DNA extraction. The germline CDR1 and CDR2 sequences are LNHDA and SQIVND (reference sequence). The CDR3 is 15 residues long. V lost 3 bases to trimming and J lost 3 bases; unmatched junction nucleotides: 7.

This chain uses TRBV19 with TRBJ2-7, with TRBD2 matching 8 bases. The sample was unsorted PBMCs, taken 0.4 years before starting antiretroviral therapy. The receptor was isolated from a man between 25 and 39 years old with HIV. The CDR3 DNA reads as TGTGCCAGTAGTATTGTGAGCGGGGGATTCTACGAGCAGTACTTC. Translating gives CASSIVSGGFYEQYF.